Reported below is one T cell receptor beta chain. This table comes from immunoSEQ multiplex PCR, and its TCRdb copy is limited to in-frame clones, with some not included. This repertoire shows about 99,000 clones, about 90% found once; its top ten account for roughly 3.5%. These data originate in a study of blood T cell repertoires in COVID-19. Study details: The cDNA or gDNA used as material had been derived from T cells, B-cell-depleted T cells, or PBMCs.

This clonotype was obtained from a human donor in a cohort sampled during active COVID-19. Sequenced: peripheral blood.

The CDR3 DNA reads as TGTGCCAGCTCACCCCGGACTAGCGGGGCGACTTTCAATGAGCAGTTCTTC. It encodes CASSPRTSGATFNEQFF. The chain joins TRBV18 to TRBJ2-1; 12 bases are shared with TRBD2. Trimming removed 3 bases from V and 6 bases from J; junction bases left unmatched: 9. The germline V gene has CDR1 KGHSH and CDR2 LQKENI. This CDR3 is 17 amino acids long.